This T cell receptor (beta chain) was identified during a study of blood T cell repertoires in COVID-19. Germline assignment: CDR1 DFQATT and CDR2 SNEGSKA (reference sequence). CDR3 length equals 11 residues. V was shortened by 5 bases and J by 7 bases, with 11 bases between the two germline ends. Here immunoSEQ multiplex PCR was the method, and the copy in TCRdb shows in-frame clones only, minus some. Of about 350,000 clones in the sample, 70% to 90% are singletons; the top ten hold about 5.7%. Material for sequencing was PBMCs or T cells enriched from blood (not recorded which). The TCR comes from a woman in her twenties or thirties who had recovered from COVID-19. V gene TRBV20-1 combines with J gene TRBJ1-2; TRBD1 might be the D (5 bases). CDR3 in amino acids: CSAGTGTGYTF. The CDR3 bases are TGCAGTGCTGGAACAGGTACTGGCTACACCTTC.